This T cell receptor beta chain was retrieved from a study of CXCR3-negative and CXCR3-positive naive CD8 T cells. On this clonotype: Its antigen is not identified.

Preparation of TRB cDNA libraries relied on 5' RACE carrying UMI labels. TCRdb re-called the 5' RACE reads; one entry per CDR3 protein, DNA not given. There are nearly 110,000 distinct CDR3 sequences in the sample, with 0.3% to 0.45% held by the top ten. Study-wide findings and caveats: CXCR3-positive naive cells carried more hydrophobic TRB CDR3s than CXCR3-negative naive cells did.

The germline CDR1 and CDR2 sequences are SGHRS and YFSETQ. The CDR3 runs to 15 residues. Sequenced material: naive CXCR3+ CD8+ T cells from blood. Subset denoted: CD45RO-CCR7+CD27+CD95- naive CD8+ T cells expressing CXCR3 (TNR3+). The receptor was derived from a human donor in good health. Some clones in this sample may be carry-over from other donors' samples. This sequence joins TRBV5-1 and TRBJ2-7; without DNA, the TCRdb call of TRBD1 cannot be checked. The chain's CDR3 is CASSPGDRGLYEQYF.